The next 9 T cell receptor beta chains were all read from a single sample in a study of CXCR3-negative and CXCR3-positive naive CD8 T cells. The TRB libraries of cDNA were built by UMI-labeled 5' RACE. With the 5' RACE reads reprocessed, TCRdb shows one record per CDR3 protein and no DNA. The ten most abundant clones cover about 15% of a sample with 48,000 or so distinct CDR3 sequences. The sequenced material came from memory CD8+ T cells from blood. These receptors came from a human donor in good health. Some clones in this sample may be carry-over from other donors' samples.

Judged by frequency, this clonotype is large (0.1 to 1%). The chain combines TRBV24-1 with TRBJ2-1. The CDR3 runs 13 residues. The germline CDR1 and CDR2 sequences are KGHDR and SFDVKD. CDR3 in amino acids: CATSVAEYNEQFF.

V is TRBV5-1 and J is TRBJ2-3; TCRdb names TRBD1, which stays unverified in the absence of DNA. Germline CDR1 SGHRS, CDR2 YFSETQ. This CDR3 has 15 residues. The CDR3 protein is CASSGGTGFTDTQYF.

The chain joins TRBV6-2 or TRBV6-3 to TRBJ2-4. Germline lookup yields CDR1 MNHEY and CDR2 SVGEGT. The CDR3 covers 13 residues. The CDR3 protein is CASSYGRINIQYF.

This chain links TRBV7-2 with TRBJ2-7; the D call of TRBD1 rests on TCRdb alone, since no DNA is present to check it. Germline V gives CDR1 SGHTA, CDR2 FQGNSA. The CDR3 is 15 residues long. The CDR3 region is CASSLNQGSSYEQYF.

This sequence joins TRBV2 and TRBJ2-3; TCRdb proposes TRBD2, but this gene call is untestable without DNA. The CDR3 sequence is 15 residues long. Germline-derived CDR1 and CDR2 are SNHLY and FYNNEI. CDR3 in amino acids: CASSETSGYTDTQYF.

V is TRBV7-2 and J is TRBJ2-5; TCRdb calls TRBD2, which cannot be checked without DNA. This CDR3 contains 17 residues. Germline V gene data show CDR1 as SGHTA and CDR2 as FQGNSA. The CDR3 region is CASSSGITSGSRVTQYF.

The chain is built from TRBV7-9 and TRBJ2-7. The CDR3 has 13 residues. In germline, CDR1 is SEHNR, CDR2 FQNEAQ (reference sequence). The chain's CDR3 is CASSLARSDEQYF.

This chain joins TRBV7-8 and TRBJ2-7; checking the TCRdb D call of TRBD1 is not possible without DNA. From germline, CDR1 is SGHVS and CDR2 FQNEAQ. This CDR3 is built from 13 residues. The CDR3 loop is CGTGQTNSYEQYF. Variable domain in full (rest from reference TRBV7-8 and TRBJ2-7): GAGVSQSPRYKVAKRGQDVALRCDPISGHVSLFWYQQALGQGPEFLTYFQNEAQLDKSGLPSDRFFAERPEGSVSTLKIQRTQQEDSAVYLCGTGQTNSYEQYFGPGTRLTVT.

The rearrangement uses TRBV6-5 and TRBJ2-2. Germline loops: CDR1 MNHEY, CDR2 SVGAGI. This CDR3 is built from 18 residues. CDR3 residues: CASSLKLPSRRVTGDLFF.